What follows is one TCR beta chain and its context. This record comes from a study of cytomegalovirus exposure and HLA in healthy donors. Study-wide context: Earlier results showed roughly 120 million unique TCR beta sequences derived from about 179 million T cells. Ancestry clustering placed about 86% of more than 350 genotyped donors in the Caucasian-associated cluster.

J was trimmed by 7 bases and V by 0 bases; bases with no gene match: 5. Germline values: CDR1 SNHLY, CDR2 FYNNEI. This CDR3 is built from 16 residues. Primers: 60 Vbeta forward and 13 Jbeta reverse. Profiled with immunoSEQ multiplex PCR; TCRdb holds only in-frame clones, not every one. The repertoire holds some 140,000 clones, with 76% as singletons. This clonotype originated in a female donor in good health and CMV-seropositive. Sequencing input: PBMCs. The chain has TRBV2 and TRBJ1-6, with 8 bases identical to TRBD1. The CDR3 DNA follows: TGTGCCAGCAGTGAAGCCCCGGGACAGGCAAATTCACCCCTCCACTTT. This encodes CASSEAPGQANSPLHF.